The clone carrying this T cell receptor beta chain has a count of ten or more. Antigen specificity is unknown. This sample was included in a study of lung T cells in sarcoidosis with Löfgren's syndrome. Study-level points and caveats: Löfgren's syndrome patients reportedly showed greatest TRAV12-1 and TRBV2 expansion versus controls.

The CDR3 is 15 amino acids. The trim removed 6 bases at V and 3 bases at J, leaving 8 bases unmatched. TCRdb itself ran the reads through MiXCR, one entry per CDR3 protein. The sample has about 9,400 distinct CDR3 sequences; nearly 20% are singletons. V gene TRBV12-3 or TRBV12-4 combines with J gene TRBJ1-5; 7 bases are shared with TRBD1. The material sequenced was CD4+ T cells from bronchoalveolar lavage. The sequence was obtained from a human donor with sarcoidosis (Löfgren's syndrome or another form), or a control subject (not recorded which). The CDR3 sequence: CASSDRQGINQPQHF. In nucleotides, the CDR3 is TGTGCCAGCAGCGATCGACAGGGAATCAATCAGCCCCAGCATTTT.